This entry describes one T cell receptor beta chain. No cognate antigen has been identified for it. Base qualities are not provided; no much larger clone lies one nucleotide away. These data come from a study (dated by TCRdb to between 2014 and 2017). For the wider study: Whether tumor-infiltrating Tregs in breast cancer are recruited from blood Tregs or converted in situ from other CD4+ T cell subsets was tested. Study-wide findings and limitations: Validation in the larger cohort was restricted to a single TCR beta V-J rearrangement rather than whole repertoires. In terms of TCR gene usage, tumor memory CD4+ T cells clustered together with blood and lymph node memory CD4+ cells, as well as with lymph node naive CD4+ cells. The greatest overlap of tumor-infiltrating Treg TCR alpha and beta sequences was with tumor naive CD4+ T cells, followed next by blood naive CD4+ T cells.

The CDR3 runs 16 residues from the cysteine to the phenylalanine. Only the CDR3 part of the read is kept: 48 bases, read in frame from the first base. V lost 7 bases and J lost 3 bases, and the count of bases not matched to a germline gene is 14. Full-length TCR variable regions were amplified by 5' RACE PCR with constant-region reverse primers, and semi-nested PCR with Nested Universal Primer A was subsequently performed. Using the ReliaPrep RNA Cell Miniprep System, total RNA was extracted, and the SMARTer RACE 5'/3' Kit was then used to reverse transcribe the RNA into 5'RACE-ready cDNA. An Illumina MiSeq was used to sequence the full-length TCR alpha and beta libraries, which had been barcoded with multiplex adaptors. Per the authors' processing: For each of nine subset-tissue groups, sequencing data from the five patients were pooled, and the groups were compared by unsupervised clustering of TCR gene usage. The Morisita-Horn index was used to calculate repertoire similarity, with shared sequences weighted according to their contribution to each repertoire. The raw public reads went through TCRdb reprocessing: fastp at Q25, MiXCR clone calling, in-frame beta chains kept. Each entry is one CDR3 protein sequence, shown with its most common DNA and genes. It is TCRdb's table, rather than the study itself, that gives the V and J calls and clone size. The sample table contains 10,000 to 15,000 distinct CDR3 sequences; only one count was recorded for less than 25% of them. The ten largest clones represent approximately 2.8% of the sample.

Naive CD4+ T cells were purified with the Miltenyi Naive CD4+ T Cell Isolation kit, with Tregs depleted using CD25 microbeads. Tregs, naive and memory CD4+ T cells from tumor, blood and ipsilateral draining lymph nodes of a few breast cancer patients underwent full-length TCR alpha and beta sequencing. Ficoll density gradient centrifugation was used to isolate mononuclear cells from either lymph nodes or roughly 46 ml of peripheral blood. A purity exceeding 90% was confirmed by FACS for the sorted cell populations. Material: naive CD4+ T cells sorted from blood. The meaning of the sample's cell subset or site label: naive CD4+ T cells, CD4+CD45RA+CD25-. This chain joins TRBV12-3 or TRBV12-4 to TRBJ1-2; 7 bases in the junction line up with TRBD1. The sequence was obtained from a female donor with breast cancer. The bases read TGTGCCAGCACCAGAACGACAGGGTCCTTACACTATGGCTACACCTTC. This gives the protein CASTRTTGSLHYGYTF.